One T cell receptor beta chain is described in this entry. The germline V gene has CDR1 SGDLS and CDR2 YYNGEE. This CDR3 region has 15 residues. V lost 4 bases and J lost 1, with 9 bases in between. Profiling relied on immunoSEQ multiplex PCR, and the TCRdb table lists in-frame clones only, not all of them. In the table there are approximately 230,000 clones, just over 85% of which are singletons. The study recruited people aged 18 to 89 years across more than 20 US areas. Clinical histories supplied by participants themselves formed the basis of cohort assignment. Each recovered donor of Cohort 3 presented with two negative PCRs, clearance, or symptom resolution. This entry is derived from a study of blood T cell repertoires in COVID-19.

The specimen was PBMCs or T cells enriched from blood (not recorded which). The receptor comes from a man aged 18 to 35 who had recovered from COVID-19. This chain links TRBV9 with TRBJ2-6, with D possibly being TRBD1 (5 bases). The CDR3 DNA reads TGTGCCAGCAGCCCAGGGATATCTGGGGCCAACGTCCTGACTTTC. It encodes CASSPGISGANVLTF.